In this sample, the clone carrying this T cell receptor (beta chain) turned up a few times. This record belongs to a study of T cell responses to AZD1222 COVID-19 vaccine. The V end was cut by 3 bases, the J end by 2 bases, with 7 bases between. The V gene's germline CDR1 is MDHEN and CDR2 SYDVKM. The CDR3 loop spans 13 amino acids. Here immunoSEQ multiplex PCR was the method, and the copy in TCRdb shows in-frame clones only, minus some. The sample records 65,000 to 80,000 clones, around 87% being singletons. This receptor was obtained from an adult in good health. The sequencing used peripheral blood, collected on day 0 of AZD1222 vaccination. The chain links TRBV28 to TRBJ1-2; D unresolved. CDR3 coding DNA: TGTGCCAGCAGTTTCTCCGACAACTATGGCTACACCTTC. Translation: CASSFSDNYGYTF.